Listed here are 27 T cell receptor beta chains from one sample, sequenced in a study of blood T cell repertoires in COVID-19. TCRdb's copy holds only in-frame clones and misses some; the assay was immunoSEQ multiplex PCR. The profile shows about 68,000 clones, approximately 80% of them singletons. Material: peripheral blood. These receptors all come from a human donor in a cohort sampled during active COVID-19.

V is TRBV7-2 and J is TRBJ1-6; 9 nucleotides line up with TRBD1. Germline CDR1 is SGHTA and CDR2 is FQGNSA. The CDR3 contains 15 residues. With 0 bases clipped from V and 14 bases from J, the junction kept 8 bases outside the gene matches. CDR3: CASSLAGTGNLALHF. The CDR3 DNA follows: TGTGCCAGCAGCTTAGCAGGGACAGGGAATTTGGCCCTCCACTTT. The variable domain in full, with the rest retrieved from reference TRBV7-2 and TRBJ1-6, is GAGVSQSPSNKVTEKGKDVELRCDPISGHTALYWYRQSLGQGLEFLIYFQGNSAPDKSGLPSDRFSAERTGGSVSTLTIQRTQQEDSAVYLCASSLAGTGNLALHFGNGTRLTVT.

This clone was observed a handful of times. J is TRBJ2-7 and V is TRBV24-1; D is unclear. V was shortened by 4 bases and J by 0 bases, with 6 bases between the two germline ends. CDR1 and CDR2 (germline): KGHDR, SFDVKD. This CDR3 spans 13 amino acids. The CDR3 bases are TGTGCCACCAGTGACTCCAGCTCCTACGAGCAGTACTTC. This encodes CATSDSSSYEQYF.

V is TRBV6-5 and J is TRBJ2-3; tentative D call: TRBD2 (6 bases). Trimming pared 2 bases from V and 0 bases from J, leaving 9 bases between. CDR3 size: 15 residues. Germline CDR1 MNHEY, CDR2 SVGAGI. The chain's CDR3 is CASSYGAGSTDTQYF. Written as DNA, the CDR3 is TGTGCCAGCAGTTACGGTGCGGGGAGCACAGATACGCAGTATTTT.

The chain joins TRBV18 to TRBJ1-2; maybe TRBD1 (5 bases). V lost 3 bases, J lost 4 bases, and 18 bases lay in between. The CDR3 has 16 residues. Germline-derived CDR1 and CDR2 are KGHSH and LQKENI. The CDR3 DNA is TGTGCCAGCTCACCCGATAATAGGACAAGAGGCTATGGCTACACCTTC. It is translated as CASSPDNRTRGYGYTF.

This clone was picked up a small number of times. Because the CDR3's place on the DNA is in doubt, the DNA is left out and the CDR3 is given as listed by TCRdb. The CDR3 here is CASSKVAGGNTEAFF. The chain recombines TRBV21-1 with TRBJ1-1. TRBV21-1 is termed a pseudogene. The CDR3 adds up to 15 amino acids, both ends counted.

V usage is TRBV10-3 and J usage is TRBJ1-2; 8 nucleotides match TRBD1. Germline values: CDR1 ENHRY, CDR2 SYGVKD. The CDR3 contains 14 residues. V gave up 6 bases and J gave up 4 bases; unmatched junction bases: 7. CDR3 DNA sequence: TGTGCCATCAGCGCAGGGGGCCGGGGCTATGGCTACACCTTC. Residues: CAISAGGRGYGYTF.

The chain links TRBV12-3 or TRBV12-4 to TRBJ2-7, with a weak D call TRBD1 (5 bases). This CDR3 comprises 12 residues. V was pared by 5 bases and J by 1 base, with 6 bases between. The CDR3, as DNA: TGTGCCAGCAGTCAGGGTTCCTACGAGCAGTACTTC. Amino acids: CASSQGSYEQYF.

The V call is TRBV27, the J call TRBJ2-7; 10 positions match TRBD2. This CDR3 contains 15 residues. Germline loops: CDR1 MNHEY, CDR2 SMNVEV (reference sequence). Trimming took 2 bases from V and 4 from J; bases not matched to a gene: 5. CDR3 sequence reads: CASSLRLAGRYEQYF. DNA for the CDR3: TGTGCCAGCAGTTTAAGACTAGCGGGTCGGTACGAGCAGTACTTC.

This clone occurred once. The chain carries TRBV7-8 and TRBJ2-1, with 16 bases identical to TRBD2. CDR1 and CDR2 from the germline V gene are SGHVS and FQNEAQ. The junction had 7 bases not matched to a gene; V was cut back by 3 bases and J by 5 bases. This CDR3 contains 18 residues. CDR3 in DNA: TGTGCCAGCAGCTTTGGGACTAGCGGGAGGGCCAGCGACAATGAGCAGTTCTTC. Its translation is CASSFGTSGRASDNEQFF.

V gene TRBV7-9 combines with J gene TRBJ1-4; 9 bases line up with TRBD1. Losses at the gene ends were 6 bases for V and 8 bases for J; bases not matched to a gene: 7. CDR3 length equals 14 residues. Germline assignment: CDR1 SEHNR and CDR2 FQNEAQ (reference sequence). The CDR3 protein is CASRKQGAVEKLFF. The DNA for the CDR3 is TGTGCCAGCAGAAAACAGGGGGCAGTCGAAAAACTGTTTTTT.

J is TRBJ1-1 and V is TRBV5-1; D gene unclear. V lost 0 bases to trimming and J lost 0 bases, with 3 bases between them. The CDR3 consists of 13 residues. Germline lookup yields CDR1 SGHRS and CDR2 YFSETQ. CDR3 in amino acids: CASSLGVNTEAFF. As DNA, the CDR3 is TGCGCCAGCAGCTTGGGAGTGAACACTGAAGCTTTCTTT.

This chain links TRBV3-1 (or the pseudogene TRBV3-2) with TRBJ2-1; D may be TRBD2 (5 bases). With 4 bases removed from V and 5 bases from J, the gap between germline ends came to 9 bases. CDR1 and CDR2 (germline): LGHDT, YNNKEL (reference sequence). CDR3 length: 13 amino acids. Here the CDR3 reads CASSRTVNNEQFF. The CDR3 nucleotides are TGTGCCAGCAGCCGGACTGTCAACAATGAGCAGTTCTTC.

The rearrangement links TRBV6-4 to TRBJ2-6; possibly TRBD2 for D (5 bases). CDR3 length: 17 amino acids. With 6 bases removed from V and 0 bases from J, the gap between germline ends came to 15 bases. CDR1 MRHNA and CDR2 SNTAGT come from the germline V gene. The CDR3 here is CASRPSGVSSGANVLTF. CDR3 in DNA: TGTGCCAGCAGACCCTCCGGGGTAAGCTCTGGGGCCAACGTCCTGACTTTC.

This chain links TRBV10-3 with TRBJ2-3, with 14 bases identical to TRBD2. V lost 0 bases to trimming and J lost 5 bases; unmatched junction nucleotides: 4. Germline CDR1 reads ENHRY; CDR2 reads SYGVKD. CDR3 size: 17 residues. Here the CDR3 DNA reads TGTGCCATCAGTGAGTCTGGGACTAGCGGGGGTAAAGATACGCAGTATTTT. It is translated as CAISESGTSGGKDTQYF.

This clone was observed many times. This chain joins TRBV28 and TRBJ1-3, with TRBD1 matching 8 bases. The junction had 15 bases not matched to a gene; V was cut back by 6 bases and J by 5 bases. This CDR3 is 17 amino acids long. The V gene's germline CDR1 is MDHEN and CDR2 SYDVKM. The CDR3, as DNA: TGTGCCAGCAGGTCCTATTATGGGAACAGGGGGAGAAACACCATATATTTT. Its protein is CASRSYYGNRGRNTIYF.

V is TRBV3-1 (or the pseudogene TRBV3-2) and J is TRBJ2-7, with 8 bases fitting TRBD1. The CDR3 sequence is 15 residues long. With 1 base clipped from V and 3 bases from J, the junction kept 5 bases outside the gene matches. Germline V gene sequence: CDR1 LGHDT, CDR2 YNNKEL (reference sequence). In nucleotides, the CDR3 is TGTGCCAGCAGCCAAGGCGACAGGGGCTTCTACGAGCAGTACTTC. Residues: CASSQGDRGFYEQYF.

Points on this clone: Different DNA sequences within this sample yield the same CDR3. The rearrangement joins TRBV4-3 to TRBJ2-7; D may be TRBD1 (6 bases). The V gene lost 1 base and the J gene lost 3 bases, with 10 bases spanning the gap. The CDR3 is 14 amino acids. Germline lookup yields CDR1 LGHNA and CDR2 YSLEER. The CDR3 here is CASSQASRGYEQYF. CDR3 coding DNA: TGCGCCAGCAGCCAAGCCAGCAGGGGCTACGAGCAGTACTTC.

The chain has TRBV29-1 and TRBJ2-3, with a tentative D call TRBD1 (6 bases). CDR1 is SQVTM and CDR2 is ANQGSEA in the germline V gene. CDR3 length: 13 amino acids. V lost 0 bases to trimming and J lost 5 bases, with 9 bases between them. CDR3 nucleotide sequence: TGCAGCGTTGAAGACAGGGGCTTAGATACGCAGTATTTT. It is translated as CSVEDRGLDTQYF.

CDR3 nucleotides: TGTGCCAGCACCAGGGGCGACGGGGAGCTGTTTTTT. This gives the protein CASTRGDGELFF. This rearrangement joins TRBV9 to TRBJ2-2, with a possible D match to TRBD1 (6 bases). This CDR3 comprises 12 residues. V lost 6 bases and J 7 bases, leaving 10 bases between the germline ends. Germline CDR1 reads SGDLS; CDR2 reads YYNGEE.

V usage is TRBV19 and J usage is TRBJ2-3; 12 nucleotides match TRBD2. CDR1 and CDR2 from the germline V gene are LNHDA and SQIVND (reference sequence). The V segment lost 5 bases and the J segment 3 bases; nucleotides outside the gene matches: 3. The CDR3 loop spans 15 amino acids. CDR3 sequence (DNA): TGTGCCAGTAGTCGGACTAGCGGGGCTACAGATACGCAGTATTTT. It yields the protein CASSRTSGATDTQYF.

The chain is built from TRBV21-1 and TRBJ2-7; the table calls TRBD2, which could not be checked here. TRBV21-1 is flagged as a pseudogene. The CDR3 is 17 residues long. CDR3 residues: CASSRMGGKPGSYEQYV. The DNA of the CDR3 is TGTGCCAGCAGTAGAATGGGGGGGAAGCCGGGGTCCTACGAGCAGTACGTC.

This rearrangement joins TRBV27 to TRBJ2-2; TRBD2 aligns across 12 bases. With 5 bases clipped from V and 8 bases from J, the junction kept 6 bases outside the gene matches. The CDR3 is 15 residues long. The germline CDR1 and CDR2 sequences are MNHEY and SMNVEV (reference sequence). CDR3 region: CASSPRLAGVGELFF. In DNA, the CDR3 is TGTGCCAGCAGTCCGAGACTAGCGGGAGTTGGGGAGCTGTTTTTT.

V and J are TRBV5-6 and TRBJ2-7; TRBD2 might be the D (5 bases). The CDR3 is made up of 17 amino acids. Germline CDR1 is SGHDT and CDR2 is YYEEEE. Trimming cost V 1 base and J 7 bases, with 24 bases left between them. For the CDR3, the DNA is TGTGCCAGCAGCTTGCTAAAGAAGGACTGGACCGGAGGTGAGCAGTACGTC. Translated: CASSLLKKDWTGGEQYV.

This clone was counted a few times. The CDR3 DNA follows: TGCGCCAGCAGCATGGGACAGGGAGGCGAGCAGTACTTC. Translated: CASSMGQGGEQYF. The chain carries TRBV5-1 and TRBJ2-7; TRBD1 agrees at 9 bases. Germline CDR1 and CDR2: SGHRS and YFSETQ. After removal of 4 bases from V and 6 bases from J, the junction contained 5 bases not matched to a gene. This CDR3 has 13 residues. Full variable domain (remainder filled in from reference TRBV5-1 and TRBJ2-7): KAGVTQTPRYLIKTRGQQVTLSCSPISGHRSVSWYQQTPGQGLQFLFEYFSETQRNKGNFPGRFSGRQFSNSRSEMNVSTLELGDSALYLCASSMGQGGEQYFGPGTRLTVT.

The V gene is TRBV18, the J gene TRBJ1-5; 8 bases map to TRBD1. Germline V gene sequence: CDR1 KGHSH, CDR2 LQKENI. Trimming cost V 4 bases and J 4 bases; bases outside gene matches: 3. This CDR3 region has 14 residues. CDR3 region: CASSLGQVNQPQHF. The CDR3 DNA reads TGTGCCAGCTCACTGGGACAGGTGAATCAGCCCCAGCATTTT.

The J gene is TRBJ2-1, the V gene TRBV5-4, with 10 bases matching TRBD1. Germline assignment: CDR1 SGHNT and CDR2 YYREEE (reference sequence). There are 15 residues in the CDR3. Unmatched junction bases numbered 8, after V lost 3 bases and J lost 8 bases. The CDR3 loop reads CASSSGTGVTYEQFF. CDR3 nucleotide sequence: TGTGCCAGCAGCTCCGGGACAGGGGTGACGTATGAGCAGTTCTTC.

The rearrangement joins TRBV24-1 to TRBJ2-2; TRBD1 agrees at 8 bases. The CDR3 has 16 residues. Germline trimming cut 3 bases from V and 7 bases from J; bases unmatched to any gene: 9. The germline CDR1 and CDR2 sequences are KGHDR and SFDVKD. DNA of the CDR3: TGTGCCACCAGTGATGTACGACAGGGGAAGGGCGGGGAGCTGTTTTTT. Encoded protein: CATSDVRQGKGGELFF.